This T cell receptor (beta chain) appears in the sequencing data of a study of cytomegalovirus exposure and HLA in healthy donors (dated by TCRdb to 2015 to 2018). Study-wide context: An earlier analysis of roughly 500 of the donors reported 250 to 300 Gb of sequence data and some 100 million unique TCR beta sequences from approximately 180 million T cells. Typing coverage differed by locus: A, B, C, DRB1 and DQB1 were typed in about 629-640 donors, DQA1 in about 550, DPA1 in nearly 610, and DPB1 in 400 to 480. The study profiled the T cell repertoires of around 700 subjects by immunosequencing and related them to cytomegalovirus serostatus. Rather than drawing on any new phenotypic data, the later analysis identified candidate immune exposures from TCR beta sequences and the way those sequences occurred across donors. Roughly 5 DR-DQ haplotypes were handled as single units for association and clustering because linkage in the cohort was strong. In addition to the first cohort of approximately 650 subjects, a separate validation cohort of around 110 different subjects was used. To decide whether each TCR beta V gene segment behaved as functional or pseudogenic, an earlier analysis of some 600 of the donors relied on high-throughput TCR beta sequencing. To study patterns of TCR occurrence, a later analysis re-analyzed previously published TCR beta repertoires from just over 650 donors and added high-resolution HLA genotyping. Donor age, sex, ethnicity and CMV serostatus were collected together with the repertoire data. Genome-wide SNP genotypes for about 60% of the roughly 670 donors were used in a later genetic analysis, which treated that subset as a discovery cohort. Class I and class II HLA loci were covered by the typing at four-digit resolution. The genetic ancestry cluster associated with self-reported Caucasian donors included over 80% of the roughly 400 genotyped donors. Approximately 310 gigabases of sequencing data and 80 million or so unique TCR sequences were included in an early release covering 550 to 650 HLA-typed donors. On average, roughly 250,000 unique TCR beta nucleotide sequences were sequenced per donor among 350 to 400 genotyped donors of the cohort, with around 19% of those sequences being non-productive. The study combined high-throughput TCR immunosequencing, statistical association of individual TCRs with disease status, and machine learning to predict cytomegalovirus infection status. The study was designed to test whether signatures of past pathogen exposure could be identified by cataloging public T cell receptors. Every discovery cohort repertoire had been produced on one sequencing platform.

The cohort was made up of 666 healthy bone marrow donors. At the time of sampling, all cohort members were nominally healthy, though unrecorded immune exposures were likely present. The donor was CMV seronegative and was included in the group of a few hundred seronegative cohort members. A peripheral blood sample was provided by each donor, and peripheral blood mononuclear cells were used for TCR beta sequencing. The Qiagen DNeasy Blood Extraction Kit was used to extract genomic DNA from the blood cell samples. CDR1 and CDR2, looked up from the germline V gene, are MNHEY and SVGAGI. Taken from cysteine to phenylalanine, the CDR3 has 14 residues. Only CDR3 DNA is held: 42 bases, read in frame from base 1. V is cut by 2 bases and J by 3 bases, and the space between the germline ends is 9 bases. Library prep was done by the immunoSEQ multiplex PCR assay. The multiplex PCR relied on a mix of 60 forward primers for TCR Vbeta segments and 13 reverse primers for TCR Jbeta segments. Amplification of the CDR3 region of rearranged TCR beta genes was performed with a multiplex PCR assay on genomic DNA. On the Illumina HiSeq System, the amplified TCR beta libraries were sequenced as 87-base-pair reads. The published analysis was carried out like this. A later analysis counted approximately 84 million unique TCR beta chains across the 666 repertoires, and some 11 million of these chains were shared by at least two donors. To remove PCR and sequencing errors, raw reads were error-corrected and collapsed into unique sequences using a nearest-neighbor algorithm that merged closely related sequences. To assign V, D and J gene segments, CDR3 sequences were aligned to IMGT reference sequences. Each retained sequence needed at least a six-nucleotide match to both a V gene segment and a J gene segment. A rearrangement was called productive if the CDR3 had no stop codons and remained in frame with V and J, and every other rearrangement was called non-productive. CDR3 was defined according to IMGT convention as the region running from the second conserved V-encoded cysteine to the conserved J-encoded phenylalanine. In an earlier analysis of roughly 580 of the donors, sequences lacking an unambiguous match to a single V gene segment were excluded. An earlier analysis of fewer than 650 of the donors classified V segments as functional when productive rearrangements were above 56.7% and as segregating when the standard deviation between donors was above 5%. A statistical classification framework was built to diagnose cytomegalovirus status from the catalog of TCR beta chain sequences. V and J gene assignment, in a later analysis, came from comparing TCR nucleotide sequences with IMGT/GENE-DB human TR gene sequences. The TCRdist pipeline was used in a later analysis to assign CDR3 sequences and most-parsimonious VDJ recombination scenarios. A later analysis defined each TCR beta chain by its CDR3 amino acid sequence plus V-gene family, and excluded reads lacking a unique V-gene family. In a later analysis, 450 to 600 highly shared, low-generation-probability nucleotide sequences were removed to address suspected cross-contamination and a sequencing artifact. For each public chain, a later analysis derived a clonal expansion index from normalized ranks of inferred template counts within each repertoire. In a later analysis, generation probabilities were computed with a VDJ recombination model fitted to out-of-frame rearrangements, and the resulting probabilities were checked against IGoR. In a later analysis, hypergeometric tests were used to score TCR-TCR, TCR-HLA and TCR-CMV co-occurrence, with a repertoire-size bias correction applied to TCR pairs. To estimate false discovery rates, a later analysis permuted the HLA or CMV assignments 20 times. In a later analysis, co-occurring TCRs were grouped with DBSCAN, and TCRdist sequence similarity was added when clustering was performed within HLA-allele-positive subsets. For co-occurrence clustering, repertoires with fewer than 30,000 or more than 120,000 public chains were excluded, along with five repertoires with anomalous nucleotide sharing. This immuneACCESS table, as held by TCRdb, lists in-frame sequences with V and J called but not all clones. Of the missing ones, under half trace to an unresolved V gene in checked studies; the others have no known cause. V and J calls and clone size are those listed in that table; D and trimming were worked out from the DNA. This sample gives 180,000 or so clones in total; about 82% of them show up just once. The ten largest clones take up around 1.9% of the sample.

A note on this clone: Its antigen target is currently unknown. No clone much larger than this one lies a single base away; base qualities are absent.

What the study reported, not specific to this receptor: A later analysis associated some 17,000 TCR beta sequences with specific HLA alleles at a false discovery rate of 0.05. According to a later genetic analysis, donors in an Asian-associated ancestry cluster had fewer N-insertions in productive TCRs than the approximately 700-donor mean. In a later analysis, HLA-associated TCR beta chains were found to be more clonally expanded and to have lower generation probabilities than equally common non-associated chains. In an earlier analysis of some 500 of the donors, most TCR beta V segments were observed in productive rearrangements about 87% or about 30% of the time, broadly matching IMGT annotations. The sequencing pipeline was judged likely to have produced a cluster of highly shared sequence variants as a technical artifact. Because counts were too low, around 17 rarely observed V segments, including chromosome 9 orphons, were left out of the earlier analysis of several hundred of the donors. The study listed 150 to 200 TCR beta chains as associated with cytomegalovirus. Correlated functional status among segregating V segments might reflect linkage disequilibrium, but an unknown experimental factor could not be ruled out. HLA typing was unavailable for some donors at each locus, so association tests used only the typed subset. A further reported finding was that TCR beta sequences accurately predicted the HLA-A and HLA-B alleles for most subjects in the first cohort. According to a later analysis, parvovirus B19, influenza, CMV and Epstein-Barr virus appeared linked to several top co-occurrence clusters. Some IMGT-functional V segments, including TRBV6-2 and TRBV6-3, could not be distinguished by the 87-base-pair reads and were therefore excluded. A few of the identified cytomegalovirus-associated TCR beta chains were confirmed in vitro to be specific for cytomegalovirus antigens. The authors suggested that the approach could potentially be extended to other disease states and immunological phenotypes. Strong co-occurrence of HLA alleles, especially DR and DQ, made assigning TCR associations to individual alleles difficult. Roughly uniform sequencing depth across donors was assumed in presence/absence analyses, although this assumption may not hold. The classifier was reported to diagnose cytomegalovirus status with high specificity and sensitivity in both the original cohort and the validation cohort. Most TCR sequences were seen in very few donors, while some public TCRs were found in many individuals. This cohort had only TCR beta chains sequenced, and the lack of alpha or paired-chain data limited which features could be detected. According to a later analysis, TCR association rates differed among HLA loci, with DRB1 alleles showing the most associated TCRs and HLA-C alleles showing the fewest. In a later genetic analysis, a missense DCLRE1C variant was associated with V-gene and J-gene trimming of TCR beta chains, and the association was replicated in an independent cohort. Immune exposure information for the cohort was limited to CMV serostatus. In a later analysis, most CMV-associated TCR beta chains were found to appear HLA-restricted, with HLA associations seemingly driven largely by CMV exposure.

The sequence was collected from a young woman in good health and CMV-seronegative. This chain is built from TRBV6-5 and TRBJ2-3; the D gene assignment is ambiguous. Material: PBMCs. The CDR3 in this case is CASSYNPETDTQYF. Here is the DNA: TGTGCCAGCAGTTACAATCCTGAGACAGATACGCAGTATTTT.